These 16 T cell receptor beta chains originate from one sample sequenced in a study of blood T cell repertoires in COVID-19. Libraries were prepared by immunoSEQ multiplex PCR; TCRdb keeps only in-frame clonotypes and omits some of them. The sample shows 200,000 to 250,000 clones, 92% of them seen only once. The sequencing input was peripheral blood. The receptors derive from a man aged 25-45 years with acute or convalescent COVID-19.

The genes are TRBV2 and TRBJ2-1; the match to TRBD1 covers 7 bases. The CDR3 extends over 13 amino acids. Germline-derived CDR1 and CDR2 are SNHLY and FYNNEI. V dropped 6 bases and J dropped 10; count of bases not matched to a gene: 9. This CDR3 is CASSLTGINEQFF. The CDR3 coding sequence is TGTGCCAGCAGCCTGACAGGGATCAACGAGCAGTTCTTC.

V gene TRBV30 combines with J gene TRBJ2-5; TRBD2 agrees at 10 bases. The V segment lost 3 bases and the J segment 5 bases; nucleotides outside the gene matches: 3. Germline V gene data show CDR1 as GTSNPN and CDR2 as SVGIG (reference sequence). The length of the CDR3 is 13 residues. DNA for the CDR3: TGTGCCTGGAGACTAGCGGGAAGTGAGACCCAGTACTTC. Its protein product is CAWRLAGSETQYF.

The V and J genes are TRBV5-1 and TRBJ1-1, with 12 bases matching TRBD1. The germline CDR1 and CDR2 sequences are SGHRS and YFSETQ. Trimming removed 3 bases from V and 11 bases from J; junction bases left unmatched: 14. CDR3 length: 16 residues. The CDR3 DNA reads TGCGCCAGCAGCTCAACCGGGACAGGGGGCGCGAAGGATGCTTTCTTT. It encodes CASSSTGTGGAKDAFF. Supplemented by reference TRBV5-1 and TRBJ1-1, the full variable domain reads KAGVTQTPRYLIKTRGQQVTLSCSPISGHRSVSWYQQTPGQGLQFLFEYFSETQRNKGNFPGRFSGRQFSNSRSEMNVSTLELGDSALYLCASSSTGTGGAKDAFFGQGTRLTVV.

This clone was counted a few times. This specimen includes other DNA sequences encoding the same CDR3. The chain joins TRBV5-1 to TRBJ2-5; 15 bases agree with TRBD2. The germline CDR1 and CDR2 sequences are SGHRS and YFSETQ. The V segment lost 4 bases and the J segment 2 bases; nucleotides outside the gene matches: 3. There are 16 residues in the CDR3. In nucleotides, the CDR3 is TGCGCCAGCAGCCTCGGGACTAGCGGGGGGCAAGAGACCCAGTACTTC. Amino acid sequence: CASSLGTSGGQETQYF.

The chain combines TRBV27 with TRBJ1-2, with D maybe TRBD1 (5 bases). The CDR3 spans 15 residues. CDR1 and CDR2 from the germline V gene are MNHEY and SMNVEV (reference sequence). Trimming cost V 5 bases and J 0 bases, with 13 bases left between them. CDR3 amino acids: CASSNRTGSNYGYTF. The CDR3 DNA reads as TGTGCCAGCAGTAACAGGACGGGTTCTAACTATGGCTACACCTTC.

This sequence joins TRBV14 and TRBJ1-4; tentatively, D is TRBD1 (5 bases). CDR1 is SGHDN and CDR2 is FVKESK in the germline V gene. This CDR3 region has 15 residues. The V end lost 4 bases, the J end lost 0 bases, and 9 bases lay between the germline ends. The CDR3 is CASSRAGATNEKLFF. The DNA of the CDR3 is TGTGCCAGCAGCCGAGCGGGGGCAACTAATGAAAAACTGTTTTTT.

The chain employs TRBV3-1 (or the pseudogene TRBV3-2) and TRBJ2-5, with D maybe TRBD2 (5 bases). The ends were cut back, 0 bases at V and 5 bases at J, with 13 bases in the middle. The CDR3 length is 15 residues. Germline CDR1 reads LGHDT; CDR2 reads YNNKEL (reference sequence). The CDR3 loop is CASSQESSWRETQYF. The CDR3 DNA reads TGTGCCAGCAGCCAAGAATCTAGTTGGAGGGAGACCCAGTACTTC.

The rearrangement links TRBV6-1 to TRBJ1-6; D remains unclear. CDR1 is MNHNS, CDR2 SASEGT, per germline. V lost 5 bases, J lost 4 bases, and 9 bases lay in between. This CDR3 region has 14 residues. Written as DNA, the CDR3 is TGTGCCAGCAGTTATCAGACTTATAATTCACCCCTCCACTTT. Translated: CASSYQTYNSPLHF.

V is TRBV28 and J is TRBJ2-1; maybe TRBD2 (6 bases). Trimming shortened V by 5 bases and J by 3 bases, and 8 bases separated the two germline ends. CDR1 is MDHEN and CDR2 is SYDVKM in the germline V gene. CDR3 size: 13 residues. Here the CDR3 reads CASSLAIYNEQFF. CDR3 coding DNA: TGTGCCAGCAGTCTAGCGATCTACAATGAGCAGTTCTTC.

The rearrangement joins TRBV4-1 to TRBJ1-2; 9 bases map to TRBD1. The CDR3 loop spans 13 amino acids. Germline-derived CDR1 and CDR2 are MGHRA and YSYEKL. V dropped 4 bases and J dropped 6; count of bases not matched to a gene: 3. CDR3 protein: CASSRDREDGYTF. The CDR3 bases are TGCGCCAGCAGCCGGGACAGGGAAGATGGCTACACCTTC.

The chain links TRBV28 to TRBJ1-1, with D perhaps TRBD1 (5 bases). The germline V and J ends were trimmed by 6 bases and 5 bases, with 10 bases remaining between them. The CDR3 sequence is 12 residues long. The V gene's germline CDR1 is MDHEN and CDR2 SYDVKM. The DNA for the CDR3 is TGTGCCAGCAGCCCTCGGGGGACTGAAGCTTTCTTT. Protein sequence: CASSPRGTEAFF.

The rearrangement links TRBV18 to TRBJ2-5, with TRBD2 identical over 10 bases. CDR3 length: 16 residues. V dropped 5 bases and J dropped 1; count of bases not matched to a gene: 7. Per germline, CDR1 KGHSH and CDR2 LQKENI. In DNA form, the CDR3 reads TGTGCCAGCTCATCCCTAGCGGGAGAGTTCCAAGAGACCCAGTACTTC. Protein: CASSSLAGEFQETQYF.

The chain combines TRBV2 with TRBJ2-7; D unresolved. Germline assignment: CDR1 SNHLY and CDR2 FYNNEI. Trimming removed 6 bases at V and 2 bases at J, with 5 bases between. This CDR3 comprises 11 residues. CDR3 protein: CASSSAYEQYF. In nucleotides, the CDR3 is TGTGCCAGCAGCTCTGCCTACGAGCAGTACTTC. Drawing the rest from reference TRBV2 and TRBJ2-7, the complete variable domain is EPEVTQTPSHQVTQMGQEVILRCVPISNHLYFYWYRQILGQKVEFLVSFYNNEISEKSEIFDDQFSVERPDGSNFTLKIRSTKLEDSAMYFCASSSAYEQYFGPGTRLTVT.

The chain is built from TRBV6-6 and TRBJ1-1; possible D gene TRBD1, 5 bases. Per germline, CDR1 MNHNY and CDR2 SVGAGI (reference sequence). The CDR3 has 13 residues. V lost 4 bases to trimming and J lost 4 bases, with 10 bases between them. The CDR3 loop is CASSLEGFTEAFF. The CDR3 DNA reads as TGTGCCAGCAGTTTGGAGGGGTTCACTGAAGCTTTCTTT.

The chain uses TRBV5-1 and TRBJ1-5, with a possible D match to TRBD1 (5 bases). The CDR3 has 16 residues. Trimming removed 4 bases at V and 0 bases at J, with 14 bases between. From germline, CDR1 is SGHRS and CDR2 YFSETQ. The CDR3 loop is CASSPLARDSNQPQHF. Here the CDR3 DNA reads TGCGCCAGCAGCCCGCTGGCCAGGGATAGCAATCAGCCCCAGCATTTT.

The chain recombines TRBV7-9 with TRBJ2-1, with TRBD2 matching 9 bases. Trimming removed 0 bases from V and 7 bases from J; junction bases left unmatched: 4. CDR3 length: 15 residues. Germline lookup yields CDR1 SEHNR and CDR2 FQNEAQ (reference sequence). CDR3 coding DNA: TGTGCCAGCAGCTTAGCGCGGGGGGGTTTGAATGAGCAGTTCTTC. Translated, it gives CASSLARGGLNEQFF.